A selection of T cell receptor beta chains follows, all from one sample in a study of blood T cell repertoires in COVID-19. Clones were read by immunoSEQ multiplex PCR, and TCRdb kept only the in-frame ones, dropping some. The profile shows around 390,000 clones, approximately 90% of them singletons. The sample taken for sequencing was PBMCs or T cells enriched from blood (not recorded which). The receptors were gathered from a woman aged 45-65 years who had recovered from COVID-19. The CDR3 runs from the conserved cysteine through the conserved F or W. Each record gives: J gene, V gene, clone size, D gene, CDR3 protein, CDR3 DNA. The D gene is left open where the match is weak. For some rows the clone size is stated as once, few or many, or as a class when expanded; others skip it.

j_gene: TRBJ2-4
v_gene: TRBV19
abundance: .
d_gene: TRBD2
CDR3aa: CASSISGVAKNIQYF
CDR3nt: TGTGCCAGTAGTATCAGCGGGGTAGCCAAAAACATTCAGTACTTC

j_gene: TRBJ1-2
v_gene: TRBV29-1
abundance: .
d_gene: .
CDR3aa: CSVEGSQGLTAYGYTF
CDR3nt: TGCAGCGTTGAAGGGAGCCAGGGACTTACTGCCTATGGCTACACCTTC

j_gene: TRBJ2-1
v_gene: TRBV7-9
abundance: .
d_gene: .
CDR3aa: CASSPDRSSYNEQFF
CDR3nt: TGTGCCAGCAGCCCAGACAGAAGCTCCTACAATGAGCAGTTCTTC

j_gene: TRBJ1-4
v_gene: TRBV7-9
abundance: .
d_gene: .
CDR3aa: CASSLASTDNEKLFF
CDR3nt: TGTGCCAGCAGCTTAGCATCGACAGATAATGAAAAACTGTTTTTT

j_gene: TRBJ1-1
v_gene: TRBV18
abundance: .
d_gene: .
CDR3aa: CASSPSAGRAPTEAFF
CDR3nt: TGTGCCAGCTCACCATCCGCCGGGCGGGCGCCCACTGAAGCTTTCTTT

j_gene: TRBJ1-3
v_gene: TRBV5-1
abundance: .
d_gene: .
CDR3aa: CASSVDPTGNTIYF
CDR3nt: TGCGCCAGCAGCGTGGACCCTACTGGAAACACCATATATTTT

j_gene: TRBJ1-4
v_gene: TRBV6-1
abundance: .
d_gene: TRBD1
CDR3aa: CASSEPGQGVEKLFF
CDR3nt: TGTGCCAGCAGTGAACCCGGACAGGGAGTTGAAAAACTGTTTTTT

j_gene: TRBJ1-1
v_gene: TRBV15
abundance: once
d_gene: .
CDR3aa: CATSVRRMNTEAFF
CDR3nt: TGTGCCACCAGCGTGCGGCGAATGAACACTGAAGCTTTCTTT

j_gene: TRBJ2-1
v_gene: TRBV7-2
abundance: .
d_gene: TRBD2
CDR3aa: CASSFTSGGAYEQFF
CDR3nt: TGTGCCAGCAGTTTTACTAGCGGGGGGGCGTATGAGCAGTTCTTC

j_gene: TRBJ1-3
v_gene: TRBV4-3
abundance: .
d_gene: .
CDR3aa: CASSQDTGIGNTIYF
CDR3nt: TGCGCCAGCAGCCAAGACACAGGGATCGGAAACACCATATATTTT

j_gene: TRBJ2-7
v_gene: TRBV18
abundance: once
d_gene: TRBD2
CDR3aa: CASSLGAGSSYEQYF
CDR3nt: TGTGCCAGCTCACTTGGAGCGGGGAGCTCCTACGAGCAGTACTTC

j_gene: TRBJ1-1
v_gene: TRBV2
abundance: once
d_gene: .
CDR3aa: CASIGLGNTEAFF
CDR3nt: TGTGCCAGCATCGGACTGGGGAACACTGAAGCTTTCTTT

j_gene: TRBJ2-7
v_gene: TRBV11-2
abundance: .
d_gene: TRBD1
CDR3aa: CASSAQAGGAYEQYF
CDR3nt: TGTGCCAGCAGCGCTCAGGCAGGGGGCGCCTACGAGCAGTACTTC

j_gene: TRBJ1-4
v_gene: TRBV7-2
abundance: once
d_gene: TRBD1
CDR3aa: CASSPWTGENEKLFF
CDR3nt: TGTGCCAGCAGCCCCTGGACAGGGGAGAATGAAAAACTGTTTTTT

j_gene: TRBJ2-1
v_gene: TRBV20-1
abundance: few
d_gene: TRBD1
CDR3aa: CSASGQGGPYNEQFF
CDR3nt: TGCAGTGCTAGTGGACAGGGCGGCCCCTACAATGAGCAGTTCTTC

j_gene: TRBJ2-3
v_gene: TRBV7-2
abundance: .
d_gene: .
CDR3aa: CASRDRRGGDTQYF
CDR3nt: TGTGCCAGCAGGGATCGAAGGGGGGGAGATACGCAGTATTTT

j_gene: TRBJ1-4
v_gene: TRBV28
abundance: .
d_gene: .
CDR3aa: CASSSRGGLGEKLFF
CDR3nt: TGTGCCAGCAGTTCACGGGGGGGGCTCGGCGAAAAACTGTTTTTT

j_gene: TRBJ2-5
v_gene: TRBV4-1
abundance: .
d_gene: .
CDR3aa: CASSQAGYQETQYF
CDR3nt: TGCGCCAGCAGCCAGGCGGGGTACCAAGAGACCCAGTACTTC

j_gene: TRBJ2-7
v_gene: TRBV5-4
abundance: .
d_gene: .
CDR3aa: CASSLQEGEQYF
CDR3nt: TGTGCCAGCAGCCTGCAGGAGGGGGAGCAGTACTTC

j_gene: TRBJ1-2
v_gene: TRBV29-1
abundance: .
d_gene: .
CDR3aa: CSGLQGGGGYTF
CDR3nt: TGCAGCGGACTACAGGGAGGGGGTGGCTACACCTTC

j_gene: TRBJ2-3
v_gene: TRBV7-9
abundance: .
d_gene: .
CDR3aa: CASSLRRTSTDTQYF
CDR3nt: TGTGCCAGCAGCTTGCGGAGAACCAGCACAGATACGCAGTATTTT

j_gene: TRBJ1-2
v_gene: TRBV6-5
abundance: .
d_gene: .
CDR3aa: CASSYSGRRNYGYTF
CDR3nt: TGTGCCAGCAGTTACTCTGGACGGAGGAACTATGGCTACACCTTC

j_gene: TRBJ1-1
v_gene: TRBV21-1
abundance: .
d_gene: .
CDR3aa: CASSNSRGGCTEAFF
CDR3nt: TGTGCCAGCAGCAATTCTCGAGGGGGCTGTACTGAAGCTTTCTTT

j_gene: TRBJ2-7
v_gene: TRBV6-1
abundance: .
d_gene: .
CDR3aa: CASSEGEGGYEQYF
CDR3nt: TGTGCCAGCAGTGAAGGAGAAGGGGGCTACGAGCAGTACTTC

j_gene: TRBJ1-2
v_gene: TRBV5-1
abundance: once
d_gene: .
CDR3aa: CASSSEPSYGYTF
CDR3nt: TGCGCCAGCAGCTCGGAGCCAAGCTATGGCTACACCTTC

j_gene: TRBJ1-5
v_gene: TRBV21-1
abundance: few
d_gene: .
CDR3aa: CASSKVEMIQPQHF
CDR3nt: TGTGCCAGCAGCAAGGTGGAGATGATTCAGCCCCAGCATTTT

j_gene: TRBJ2-5
v_gene: TRBV5-1
abundance: .
d_gene: TRBD1
CDR3aa: CASSLGDRGETQYF
CDR3nt: TGCGCCAGCAGCTTGGGGGACAGGGGAGAGACCCAGTACTTC

j_gene: TRBJ2-6
v_gene: TRBV5-1
abundance: .
d_gene: .
CDR3aa: CASSPSSGGANVLTF
CDR3nt: TGCGCCAGCAGCCCCTCGAGCGGTGGGGCCAACGTCCTGACTTTC

j_gene: TRBJ2-7
v_gene: TRBV11-2
abundance: .
d_gene: .
CDR3aa: CASSLPWGVEQYF
CDR3nt: TGTGCCAGCAGCTTACCGTGGGGGGTCGAGCAGTACTTC

j_gene: TRBJ1-5
v_gene: TRBV7-2
abundance: .
d_gene: .
CDR3aa: CASSLDVQAQHF
CDR3nt: TGTGCCAGCAGCTTAGACGTACAGGCCCAGCATTTT

j_gene: TRBJ1-1
v_gene: TRBV19
abundance: .
d_gene: .
CDR3aa: CASSIFSSNTEAFF
CDR3nt: TGTGCCAGTAGTATATTTTCCTCGAACACTGAAGCTTTCTTT

j_gene: TRBJ2-7
v_gene: TRBV4-1
abundance: few
d_gene: .
CDR3aa: CASSQGLDYEQYF
CDR3nt: TGCGCCAGCAGCCAAGGACTGGACTACGAGCAGTACTTC

j_gene: TRBJ2-2
v_gene: TRBV19
abundance: .
d_gene: .
CDR3aa: CASSSGRDTGELFF
CDR3nt: TGTGCCAGTAGTAGTGGGCGGGACACCGGGGAGCTGTTTTTT

j_gene: TRBJ1-6
v_gene: TRBV30
abundance: .
d_gene: .
CDR3aa: CAWRSGGSGSPLHF
CDR3nt: TGTGCCTGGAGATCCGGGGGATCGGGTTCACCCCTCCACTTT

j_gene: TRBJ1-5
v_gene: TRBV18
abundance: .
d_gene: TRBD1
CDR3aa: CASSSGQGTHQPQHF
CDR3nt: TGTGCCAGCTCCTCCGGACAGGGGACCCATCAGCCCCAGCATTTT

j_gene: TRBJ2-1
v_gene: TRBV19
abundance: .
d_gene: TRBD1
CDR3aa: CASSIWTGLEQFF
CDR3nt: TGTGCCAGTAGTATCTGGACAGGTTTGGAGCAGTTCTTC

j_gene: TRBJ1-1
v_gene: TRBV5-1
abundance: few
d_gene: .
CDR3aa: CASSIGHTLNTEAFF
CDR3nt: TGCGCCAGCAGCATAGGACATACCTTGAACACTGAAGCTTTCTTT

j_gene: TRBJ1-1
v_gene: TRBV20-1
abundance: .
d_gene: .
CDR3aa: CSASNIQGSTEAFF
CDR3nt: TGCAGTGCTAGTAACATACAGGGATCCACTGAAGCTTTCTTT

j_gene: TRBJ1-1
v_gene: TRBV4-2
abundance: .
d_gene: .
CDR3aa: CASSPRVSLNTEAFF
CDR3nt: TGTGCCAGCAGCCCCCGGGTCTCCCTGAACACTGAAGCTTTCTTT

j_gene: TRBJ1-1
v_gene: TRBV2
abundance: .
d_gene: .
CDR3aa: CASSGARVTEAFF
CDR3nt: TGTGCCAGCTCAGGGGCGAGGGTGACTGAAGCTTTCTTT

j_gene: TRBJ1-2
v_gene: TRBV30
abundance: .
d_gene: .
CDR3aa: CAWSDINYGYTF
CDR3nt: TGTGCCTGGAGTGACATCAACTATGGCTACACCTTC

j_gene: TRBJ1-1
v_gene: TRBV18
abundance: .
d_gene: .
CDR3aa: CASSPGQQNTEAFF
CDR3nt: TGTGCCAGCTCACCGGGCCAGCAGAACACTGAAGCTTTCTTT

j_gene: TRBJ1-2
v_gene: TRBV30
abundance: .
d_gene: TRBD1
CDR3aa: CAWRDRARIGYTF
CDR3nt: TGTGCCTGGAGGGACAGGGCACGTATTGGCTACACCTTC

j_gene: TRBJ1-5
v_gene: TRBV4-1
abundance: .
d_gene: TRBD1
CDR3aa: CASSQDTAGGQPQHF
CDR3nt: TGCGCCAGCAGCCAAGATACGGCAGGGGGTCAGCCCCAGCATTTT

j_gene: TRBJ2-2
v_gene: TRBV9
abundance: .
d_gene: .
CDR3aa: CASSVRGTNTGELFF
CDR3nt: TGTGCCAGCAGCGTAAGGGGGACGAACACCGGGGAGCTGTTTTTT

j_gene: TRBJ2-2
v_gene: TRBV3-1/TRBV3-2
abundance: few
d_gene: .
CDR3aa: CASSLTTGELFF
CDR3nt: TGTGCCAGCAGCCTAACAACCGGGGAGCTGTTTTTT